The source of this TCR beta chain is a study of blood T cells in healthy people across ages. This clonotype came up many times. With a J-beta primer mix and a sample-barcoded 5' primer, a second PCR ran about 6 to 11 cycles. TCRdb reanalysed the 5' RACE reads using MiXCR and keeps one entry per CDR3 protein. The profile shows hundreds of thousands of distinct CDR3 sequences, 22% of them singletons. This clonotype originated in a man between 65 and 79 years old in good health. Material: blood.

This chain's CDR3 is CASSPGTSGHTEETQYF. As DNA, the CDR3 is TGTGCCAGCAGCCCAGGGACTAGCGGGCATACGGAGGAGACCCAGTACTTC. The rearrangement links TRBV7-9 to TRBJ2-5, with 12 positions matching TRBD2. J was trimmed by 5 bases and V by 5 bases; bases with no gene match: 12. The CDR3 is 17 residues long. Germline V lookup: CDR1 SEHNR, CDR2 FQNEAQ (reference sequence).